One sample yielded the 14 T cell receptor beta chains listed below, sequenced in a study of high-grade serous ovarian cancer treatment subgroups. Measured with immunoSEQ multiplex PCR; TCRdb has only the in-frame clones, and not every one. Altogether roughly 8,700 clones are present, around 72% being singletons, with the ten largest covering 10%. Tumor tissue was taken before any definitive surgery or chemotherapy was given. The sample was tumor tissue. The receptors shown here come from a human donor with high-grade serous ovarian cancer.

This chain uses TRBV9 with TRBJ2-1, with D unresolved. Germline V gene data show CDR1 as SGDLS and CDR2 as YYNGEE. V was shortened by 3 bases and J by 6 bases, with 7 bases between the two germline ends. The CDR3 covers 12 residues. The CDR3 DNA sequence: TGTGCCAGCAGCGCGACCCTCAATGAGCAGTTCTTC. This gives the protein CASSATLNEQFF. Full variable domain (missing parts from reference TRBV9 and TRBJ2-1): DSGVTQTPKHLITATGQRVTLRCSPRSGDLSVYWYQQSLDQGLQFLIQYYNGEERAKGNILERFSAQQFPDLHSELNLSSLELGDSALYFCASSATLNEQFFGPGTRLTVL.

Note on this clone: A read error may produce the germline difference seen at one junction end. J is TRBJ2-7 and V is TRBV28; 7 bases align to TRBD1. CDR1 and CDR2 from the germline V gene are MDHEN and SYDVKM. There are 16 residues in the CDR3. DNA of the CDR3: TGTGCCAGCAGTTTGGCCTTAGGGGGCCCCCGGGTGCCAAAGGACTTC. Its translation: CASSLALGGPRVPKDF.

The genes are TRBV27 and TRBJ1-1; 9 bases match TRBD1. CDR1 MNHEY and CDR2 SMNVEV come from the germline V gene (reference sequence). V lost 5 bases, J lost 0 bases, and 4 bases stayed unmatched. The CDR3 extends over 15 amino acids. CDR3 nucleotides: TGTGCCAGCAGTCCCAGGACAGGGGTGAACACTGAAGCTTTCTTT. Translated: CASSPRTGVNTEAFF.

This chain uses TRBV6-6 with TRBJ2-1; TRBD2 matches 8 bases. This CDR3 has 16 amino acids. CDR1 is MNHNY and CDR2 is SVGAGI in the germline V gene (reference sequence). V lost 4 bases to trimming and J lost 9 bases; unmatched junction nucleotides: 14. The CDR3 sequence is CASSSGTSPRWGEQFF. The CDR3 DNA is TGTGCCAGCAGTTCGGGGACTAGTCCTAGATGGGGTGAGCAGTTCTTC.

This clone has just a few counts. The chain joins TRBV5-1 to TRBJ1-4; no reliable D call. CDR3 size: 12 residues. Germline lookup yields CDR1 SGHRS and CDR2 YFSETQ. The V gene lost 4 bases and the J gene lost 7 bases, with 8 bases spanning the gap. Here the CDR3 reads CASSAVGEKLFF. Written as DNA, the CDR3 is TGCGCCAGCAGCGCCGTGGGTGAAAAACTGTTTTTT. Together with reference TRBV5-1 and TRBJ1-4, the CDR3 gives the full variable domain: KAGVTQTPRYLIKTRGQQVTLSCSPISGHRSVSWYQQTPGQGLQFLFEYFSETQRNKGNFPGRFSGRQFSNSRSEMNVSTLELGDSALYLCASSAVGEKLFFGSGTQLSVL.

The genes are TRBV7-2 and TRBJ2-7; 15 bases match TRBD2. V lost 4 bases, J lost 1 base, and 8 bases stayed unmatched. Germline V gene sequence: CDR1 SGHTA, CDR2 FQGNSA. CDR3 length equals 18 residues. The CDR3 sequence is CASSSGLAGGERSYEQYF. CDR3 coding DNA: TGTGCCAGCAGCTCGGGACTAGCGGGGGGAGAGCGGTCCTACGAGCAGTACTTC.

The chain uses TRBV2 and TRBJ1-2; tentative D call: TRBD1 (6 bases). The CDR3 consists of 13 residues. Trimming took 10 bases from V and 2 from J, leaving 14 bases between them. The germline V gene has CDR1 SNHLY and CDR2 FYNNEI. The CDR3 sequence: CATTSQGNYGYTF. In DNA form, the CDR3 reads TGTGCCACCACTAGCCAGGGGAACTATGGCTACACCTTC.

The chain is built from TRBV5-1 and TRBJ2-5; D may correspond to TRBD1 or TRBD2 (6 bases each). Per the germline V gene, CDR1 is SGHRS and CDR2 is YFSETQ. V lost 4 bases to trimming and J lost 11 bases, with 18 bases between them. CDR3 length: 13 residues. CDR3 loop: CASSILWRGEQYF. The CDR3 DNA is TGCGCCAGCAGCATACTTTGGAGGGGGGAGCAGTACTTC.

The V call is TRBV28, the J call TRBJ2-7; D is ambiguous. CDR3 size: 13 residues. Germline V gene sequence: CDR1 MDHEN, CDR2 SYDVKM. The V and J ends lost 6 bases and 7 bases respectively, with 16 bases between them. CDR3 in amino acids: CASSQRQSREQYF. The CDR3 DNA reads TGTGCCAGCAGCCAACGACAATCTCGAGAGCAGTACTTC.

The chain couples TRBV11-2 to TRBJ2-6; D gene uncertain. This CDR3 has 17 residues. Germline V gene sequence: CDR1 SGHAT, CDR2 FQNNGV. Trimming took 5 bases from V and 0 from J, leaving 14 bases between them. In nucleotides, the CDR3 is TGTGCCAGCAGCCCATTTGACACCCCCTCTGGGGCCAACGTCCTGACTTTC. The encoded protein is CASSPFDTPSGANVLTF.

This clone was detected a few times. The CDR3 sequence: CASRLIGGNQPQHF. For the CDR3, the DNA is TGTGCCAGCAGGCTGATCGGAGGCAATCAGCCCCAGCATTTT. The chain has TRBV27 and TRBJ1-5; D unclear. From germline, CDR1 is MNHEY and CDR2 SMNVEV (reference sequence). The CDR3 is made up of 14 amino acids. Deletions cut 6 bases from V and 2 bases from J, with 11 bases between.

This chain joins TRBV14 and TRBJ2-2; 7 bases map to TRBD1. The V segment lost 3 bases and the J segment 3 bases; nucleotides outside the gene matches: 7. Germline V CDR1 and CDR2: SGHDN, FVKESK. There are 16 residues in the CDR3. The CDR3 reads CASSQGDSLYTGELFF. CDR3 sequence (DNA): TGTGCCAGCAGCCAGGGGGACAGTCTCTACACCGGGGAGCTGTTTTTT.

The chain is built from TRBV11-1 and TRBJ2-5; TRBD2 matches 8 bases. The DNA end lines up better with TRBJ2-7; the J call may be wrong. CDR3 length: 14 residues. Germline V gives CDR1 SGHAT, CDR2 FQDESV (reference sequence). CDR3 in DNA: TGTGCCAGCAGTACCGGGACTAGTTACTACGAGCAGTACTTC. The encoded protein is CASSTGTSYYEQYF.

CDR3 sequence (DNA): TGCGCCAGCAGCCGCGCAATGGACAGGGGTAACGAGCAGTACTTC. This gives the protein CASSRAMDRGNEQYF. The V and J genes are TRBV4-1 and TRBJ2-7; 9 nucleotides agree with TRBD1. V lost 4 bases and J lost 5; bases outside the gene matches: 9. Germline V gene data show CDR1 as MGHRA and CDR2 as YSYEKL. The CDR3 is made up of 15 amino acids.